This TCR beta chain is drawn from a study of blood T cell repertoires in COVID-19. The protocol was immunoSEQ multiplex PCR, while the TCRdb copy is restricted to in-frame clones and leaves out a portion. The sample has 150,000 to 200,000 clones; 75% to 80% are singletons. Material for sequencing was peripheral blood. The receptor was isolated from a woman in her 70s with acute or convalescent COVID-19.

CDR3 nucleotides: TGTGCCAGCGCACTGGGCGGGAGGGATGCCGGGGAGCTGTTTTTT. Its protein product is CASALGGRDAGELFF. This chain uses TRBV28 with TRBJ2-2, with TRBD2 matching 9 bases. The CDR3 runs to 15 residues. Germline V gene sequence: CDR1 MDHEN, CDR2 SYDVKM. V was pared by 8 bases and J by 6 bases, with 10 bases of the junction left unmatched.